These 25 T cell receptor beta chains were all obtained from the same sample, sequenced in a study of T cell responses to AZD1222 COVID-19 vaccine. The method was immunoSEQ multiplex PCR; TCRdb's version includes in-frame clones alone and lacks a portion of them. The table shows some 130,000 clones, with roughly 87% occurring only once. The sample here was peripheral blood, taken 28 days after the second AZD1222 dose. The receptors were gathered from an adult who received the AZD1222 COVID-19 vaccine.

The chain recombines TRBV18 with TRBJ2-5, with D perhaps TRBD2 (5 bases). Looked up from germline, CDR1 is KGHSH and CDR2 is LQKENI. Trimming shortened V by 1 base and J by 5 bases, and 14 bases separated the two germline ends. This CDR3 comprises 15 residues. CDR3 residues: CASSPRVAIGETQYF. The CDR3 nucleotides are TGTGCCAGCTCACCACGCGTAGCGATCGGGGAGACCCAGTACTTC.

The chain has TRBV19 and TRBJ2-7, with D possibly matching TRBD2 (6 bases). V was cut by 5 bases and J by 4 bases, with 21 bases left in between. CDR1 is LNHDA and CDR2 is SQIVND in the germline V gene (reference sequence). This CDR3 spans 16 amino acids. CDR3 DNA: TGTGCCAGTAGTGCCTACGGCGGGGCAGGGATGTACGAGCAGTACTTC. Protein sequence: CASSAYGGAGMYEQYF.

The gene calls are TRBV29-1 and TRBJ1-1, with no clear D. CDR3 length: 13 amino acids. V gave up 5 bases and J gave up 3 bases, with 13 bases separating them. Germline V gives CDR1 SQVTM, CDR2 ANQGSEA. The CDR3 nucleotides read TGCAGCGTTATTAGTAGGGAGGACACTGAAGCTTTCTTT. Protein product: CSVISREDTEAFF.

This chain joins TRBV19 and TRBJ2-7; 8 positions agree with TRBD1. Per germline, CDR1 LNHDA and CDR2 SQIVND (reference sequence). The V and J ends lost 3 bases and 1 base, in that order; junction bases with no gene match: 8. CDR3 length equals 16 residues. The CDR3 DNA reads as TGTGCCAGTAGTATCGGGACAGGTTCCTTTTCCTACGAGCAGTACTTC. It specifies CASSIGTGSFSYEQYF.

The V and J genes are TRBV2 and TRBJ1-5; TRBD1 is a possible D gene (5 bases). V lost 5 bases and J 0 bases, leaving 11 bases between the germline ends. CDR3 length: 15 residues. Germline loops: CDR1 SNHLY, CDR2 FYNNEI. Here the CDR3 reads CASSRDVFSNQPQHF. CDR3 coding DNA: TGTGCCAGCAGTCGGGACGTCTTTAGCAATCAGCCCCAGCATTTT.

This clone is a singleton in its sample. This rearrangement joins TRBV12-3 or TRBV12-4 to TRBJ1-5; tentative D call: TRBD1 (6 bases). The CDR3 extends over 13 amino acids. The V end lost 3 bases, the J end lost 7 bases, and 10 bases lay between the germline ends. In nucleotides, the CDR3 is TGTGCCAGCAGTTTTACCGGGGGCCAGCCCCAGCATTTT. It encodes CASSFTGGQPQHF.

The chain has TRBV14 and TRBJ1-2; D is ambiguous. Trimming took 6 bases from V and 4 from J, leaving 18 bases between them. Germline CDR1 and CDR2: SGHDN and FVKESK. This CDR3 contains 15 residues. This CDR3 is CASRPNLGEGYGYTF. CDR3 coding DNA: TGTGCCAGCAGACCTAACCTAGGAGAGGGCTATGGCTACACCTTC.

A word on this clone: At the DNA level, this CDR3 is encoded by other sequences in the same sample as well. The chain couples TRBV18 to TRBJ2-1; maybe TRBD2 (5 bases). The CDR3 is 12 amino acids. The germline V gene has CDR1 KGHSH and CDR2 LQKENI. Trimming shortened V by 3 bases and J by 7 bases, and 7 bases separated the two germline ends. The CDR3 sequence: CASSPSGNEQFF. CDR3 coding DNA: TGTGCCAGCTCACCCTCGGGAAATGAGCAGTTCTTC. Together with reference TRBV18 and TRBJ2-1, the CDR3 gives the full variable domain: NAGVMQNPRHLVRRRGQEARLRCSPMKGHSHVYWYRQLPEEGLKFMVYLQKENIIDESGMPKERFSAEFPKEGPSILRIQQVVRGDSAAYFCASSPSGNEQFFGPGTRLTVL.

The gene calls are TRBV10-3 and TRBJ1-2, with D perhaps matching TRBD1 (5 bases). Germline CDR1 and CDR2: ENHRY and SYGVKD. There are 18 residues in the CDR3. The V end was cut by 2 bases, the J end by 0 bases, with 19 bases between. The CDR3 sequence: CAISESSKTAHSNYGYTF. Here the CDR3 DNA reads TGTGCCATCAGTGAGAGCTCGAAGACAGCCCACTCTAACTATGGCTACACCTTC.

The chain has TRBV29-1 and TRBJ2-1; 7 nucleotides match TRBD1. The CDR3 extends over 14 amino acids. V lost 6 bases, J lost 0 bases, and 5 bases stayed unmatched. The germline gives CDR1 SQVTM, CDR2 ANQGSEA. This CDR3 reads CSVGGGPSYNEQFF. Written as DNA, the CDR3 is TGCAGCGTAGGGGGCGGCCCCTCCTACAATGAGCAGTTCTTC.

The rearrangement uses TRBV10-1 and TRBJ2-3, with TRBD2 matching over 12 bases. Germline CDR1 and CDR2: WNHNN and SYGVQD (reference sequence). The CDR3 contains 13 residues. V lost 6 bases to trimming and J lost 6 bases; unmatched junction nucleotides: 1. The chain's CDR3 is CASSLAGGDTQYF. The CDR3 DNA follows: TGCGCCAGCAGCCTAGCGGGGGGGGATACGCAGTATTTT.

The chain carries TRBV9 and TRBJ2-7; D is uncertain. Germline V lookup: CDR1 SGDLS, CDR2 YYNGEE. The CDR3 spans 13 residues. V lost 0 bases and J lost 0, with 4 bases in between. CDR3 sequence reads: CASSVGSSYEQYF. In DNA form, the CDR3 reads TGTGCCAGCAGCGTAGGAAGCTCCTACGAGCAGTACTTC.

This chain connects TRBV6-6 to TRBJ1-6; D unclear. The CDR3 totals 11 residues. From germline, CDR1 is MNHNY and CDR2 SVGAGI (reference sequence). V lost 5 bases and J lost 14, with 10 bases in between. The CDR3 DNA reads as TGTGCCAGCAGTCCGGGCGGGGCCCTCCACTTT. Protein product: CASSPGGALHF.

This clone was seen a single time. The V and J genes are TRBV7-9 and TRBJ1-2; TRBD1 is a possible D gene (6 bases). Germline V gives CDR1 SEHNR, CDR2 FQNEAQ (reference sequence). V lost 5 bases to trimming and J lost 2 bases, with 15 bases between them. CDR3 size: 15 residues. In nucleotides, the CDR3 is TGTGCCAGCAGCCCTACCGGGACAAGAAACTATGGCTACACCTTC. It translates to CASSPTGTRNYGYTF.

CDR3 in amino acids: CAWSPFVGTSEKLFF. Here the CDR3 DNA reads TGTGCCTGGAGTCCCTTTGTCGGCACCAGTGAAAAACTGTTTTTT. The chain combines TRBV30 with TRBJ1-4; D gene ambiguous. Germline CDR1 is GTSNPN and CDR2 is SVGIG (reference sequence). V lost 2 bases and J lost 7, with 17 bases in between. CDR3 length equals 15 residues.

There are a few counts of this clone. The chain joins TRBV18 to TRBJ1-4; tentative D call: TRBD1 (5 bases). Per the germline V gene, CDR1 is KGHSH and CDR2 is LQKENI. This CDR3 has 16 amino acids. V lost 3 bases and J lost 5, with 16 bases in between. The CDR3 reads CASSPGPYRDNEKLFF. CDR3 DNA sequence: TGTGCCAGCTCACCCGGTCCCTATAGGGACAATGAAAAACTGTTTTTT.

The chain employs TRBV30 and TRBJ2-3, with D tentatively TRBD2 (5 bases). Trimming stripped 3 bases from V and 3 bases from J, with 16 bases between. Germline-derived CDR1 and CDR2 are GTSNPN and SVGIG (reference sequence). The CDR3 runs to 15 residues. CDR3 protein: CAWRLAGSETDTQYF. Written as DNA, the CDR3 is TGTGCCTGGAGGTTGGCGGGTAGTGAGACAGATACGCAGTATTTT.

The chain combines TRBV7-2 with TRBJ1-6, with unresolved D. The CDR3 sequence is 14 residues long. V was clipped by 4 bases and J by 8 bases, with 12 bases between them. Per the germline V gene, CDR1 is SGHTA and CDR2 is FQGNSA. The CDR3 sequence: CASSSEVVYSPLHF. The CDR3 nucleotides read TGTGCCAGCAGCTCCGAAGTGGTTTATTCACCCCTCCACTTT.

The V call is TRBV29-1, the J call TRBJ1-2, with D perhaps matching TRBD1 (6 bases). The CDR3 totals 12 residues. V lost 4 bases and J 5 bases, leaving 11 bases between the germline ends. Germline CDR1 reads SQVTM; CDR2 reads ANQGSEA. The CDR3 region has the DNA TGCAGCGTTGGGGAGGACAGATATGGCTACACCTTC. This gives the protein CSVGEDRYGYTF.

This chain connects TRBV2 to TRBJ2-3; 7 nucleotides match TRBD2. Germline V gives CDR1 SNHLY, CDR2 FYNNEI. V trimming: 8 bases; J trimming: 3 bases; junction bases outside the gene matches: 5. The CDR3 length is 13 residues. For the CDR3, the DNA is TGTGCCAGCGGGGGGGGTTCTACAGATACGCAGTATTTT. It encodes CASGGGSTDTQYF. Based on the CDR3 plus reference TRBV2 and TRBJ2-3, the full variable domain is EPEVTQTPSHQVTQMGQEVILRCVPISNHLYFYWYRQILGQKVEFLVSFYNNEISEKSEIFDDQFSVERPDGSNFTLKIRSTKLEDSAMYFCASGGGSTDTQYFGPGTRLTVL.

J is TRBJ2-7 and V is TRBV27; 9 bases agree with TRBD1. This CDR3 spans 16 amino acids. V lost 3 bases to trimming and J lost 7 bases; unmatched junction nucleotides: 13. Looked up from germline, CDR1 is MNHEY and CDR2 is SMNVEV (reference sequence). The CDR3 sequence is CASSFLYRGRLGEQYF. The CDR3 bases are TGTGCCAGCAGTTTCCTTTACAGGGGGCGCCTTGGGGAGCAGTACTTC.

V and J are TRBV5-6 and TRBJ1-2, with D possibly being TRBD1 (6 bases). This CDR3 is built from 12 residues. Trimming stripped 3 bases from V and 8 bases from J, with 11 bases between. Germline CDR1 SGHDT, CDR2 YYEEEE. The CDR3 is CASSWTEPGYTF. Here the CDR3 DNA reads TGTGCCAGCAGCTGGACAGAGCCGGGCTACACCTTC.

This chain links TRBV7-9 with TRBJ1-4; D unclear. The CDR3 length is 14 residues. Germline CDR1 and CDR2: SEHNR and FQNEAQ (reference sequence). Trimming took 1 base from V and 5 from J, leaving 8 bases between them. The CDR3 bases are TGTGCCAGCAGCTTAGGGTCCCCAAATGAAAAACTGTTTTTT. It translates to CASSLGSPNEKLFF.

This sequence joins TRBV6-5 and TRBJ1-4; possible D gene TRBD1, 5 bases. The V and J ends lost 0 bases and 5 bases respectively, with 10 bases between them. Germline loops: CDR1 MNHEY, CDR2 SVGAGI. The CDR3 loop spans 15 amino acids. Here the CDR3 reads CASSYSGTVNEKLFF. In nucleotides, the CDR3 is TGTGCCAGCAGTTACTCCGGGACGGTGAATGAAAAACTGTTTTTT.

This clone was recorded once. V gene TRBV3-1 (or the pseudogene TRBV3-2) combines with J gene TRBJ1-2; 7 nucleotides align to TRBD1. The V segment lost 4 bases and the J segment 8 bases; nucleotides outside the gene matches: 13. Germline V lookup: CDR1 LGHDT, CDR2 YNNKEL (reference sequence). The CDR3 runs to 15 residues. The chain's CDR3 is CASSLTGIDSEGYTF. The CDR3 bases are TGTGCCAGCAGCCTGACAGGGATCGACTCTGAGGGCTACACCTTC.